A single sample is the source of the 8 T cell receptor beta chains below, sequenced in a study of blood T cell repertoires in COVID-19. The data were produced by immunoSEQ multiplex PCR, yet TCRdb's version contains in-frame clones alone and is incomplete. The table lists around 53,000 clones, approximately 90% of them singletons. The sample comprised peripheral blood. These receptors were obtained from a man aged 50 or older with acute or convalescent COVID-19.

The rearrangement uses TRBV5-4 and TRBJ2-7; TRBD2 might be the D (6 bases). V was clipped by 4 bases and J by 0 bases, with 11 bases between them. Germline V lookup: CDR1 SGHNT, CDR2 YYREEE (reference sequence). This CDR3 comprises 14 residues. The CDR3 coding sequence is TGTGCCAGCAGCCCTCGGGGGAACTCCTACGAGCAGTACTTC. Translating gives CASSPRGNSYEQYF.

The chain has TRBV2 and TRBJ1-1; 7 bases fit TRBD1. The CDR3 consists of 14 residues. V dropped 8 bases and J dropped 4; count of bases not matched to a gene: 10. Germline CDR1 is SNHLY and CDR2 is FYNNEI. CDR3: CASCLQGRVTEAFF. CDR3 coding DNA: TGTGCCAGCTGCCTACAGGGGCGAGTCACTGAAGCTTTCTTT.

This clone was seen only a few times. V usage is TRBV2 and J usage is TRBJ2-7; possibly TRBD2 for D (5 bases). Trimming removed 6 bases at V and 0 bases at J, with 18 bases between. Germline V gene sequence: CDR1 SNHLY, CDR2 FYNNEI. The CDR3 has 16 residues. Here the CDR3 DNA reads TGTGCCAGCAGACTCCTTGTAGCGCCTAGCTCCTACGAGCAGTACTTC. This gives the protein CASRLLVAPSSYEQYF.

The rearrangement joins TRBV27 to TRBJ1-6; weak D call: TRBD1 (5 bases). Per germline, CDR1 MNHEY and CDR2 SMNVEV (reference sequence). V lost 4 bases to trimming and J lost 8 bases, with 15 bases between them. CDR3 length: 15 amino acids. The CDR3 protein is CASSWTQAGDSPLHF. The CDR3 DNA sequence: TGTGCCAGCAGTTGGACACAGGCGGGGGATTCACCCCTCCACTTT.

The CDR3 reads CASSLRGGSDIQYF. In DNA form, the CDR3 reads TGTGCCAGCAGTTTGCGGGGGGGATCGGACATTCAGTACTTC. The rearrangement uses TRBV27 and TRBJ2-4; TRBD2 matches 9 bases. CDR1 and CDR2 (germline): MNHEY, SMNVEV (reference sequence). This CDR3 comprises 14 residues. J gave up 8 bases and V 3 bases, and 5 bases lay outside the gene matches.

The V gene is TRBV4-1, the J gene TRBJ2-2; 13 bases match TRBD2. The CDR3 is 16 amino acids. With V trimmed by 3 bases and J by 4 bases, 2 bases remained unmatched. The germline V gene has CDR1 MGHRA and CDR2 YSYEKL. The CDR3 sequence: CASSQGLAGSTGELFF. The CDR3 DNA follows: TGCGCCAGCAGCCAGGGACTAGCGGGAAGCACCGGGGAGCTGTTTTTT.

V and J are TRBV28 and TRBJ2-2, with a weak D call TRBD1 (5 bases). Trimming pared 4 bases from V and 6 bases from J, leaving 12 bases between. Looked up from germline, CDR1 is MDHEN and CDR2 is SYDVKM. The CDR3 loop spans 14 amino acids. CDR3 amino acids: CASSYDSYAGELFF. As DNA, the CDR3 is TGTGCCAGCAGTTACGACAGTTATGCCGGGGAGCTGTTTTTT.

The chain carries TRBV7-8 and TRBJ2-7; no clear D gene. Germline V CDR1 and CDR2: SGHVS, FQNEAQ. Trimming stripped 5 bases from V and 0 bases from J, with 5 bases between. The CDR3 loop spans 12 amino acids. The DNA for the CDR3 is TGTGCCAGCAGCCCGAGCTCCTACGAGCAGTACTTC. Encoded protein: CASSPSSYEQYF.